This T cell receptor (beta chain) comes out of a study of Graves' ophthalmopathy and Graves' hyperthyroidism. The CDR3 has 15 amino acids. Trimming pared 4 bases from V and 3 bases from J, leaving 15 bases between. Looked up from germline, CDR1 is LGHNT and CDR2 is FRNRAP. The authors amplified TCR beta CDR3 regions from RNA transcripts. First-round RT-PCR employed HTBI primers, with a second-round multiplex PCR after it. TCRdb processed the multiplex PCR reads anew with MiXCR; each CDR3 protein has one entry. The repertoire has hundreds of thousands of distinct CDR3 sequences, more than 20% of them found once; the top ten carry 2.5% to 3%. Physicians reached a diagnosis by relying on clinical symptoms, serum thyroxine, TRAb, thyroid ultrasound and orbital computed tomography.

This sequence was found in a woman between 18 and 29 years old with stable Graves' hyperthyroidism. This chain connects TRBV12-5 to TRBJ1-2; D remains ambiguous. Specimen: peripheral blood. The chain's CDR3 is CASGSGGPFDYGYTF. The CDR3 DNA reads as TGTGCTAGTGGTTCGGGAGGGCCGTTTGACTATGGCTACACCTTC.